Here is one TCR beta chain with its context. This clonotype was detected ten times or more. It has no known antigen specificity. Per-nucleotide qualities are absent, and no much larger clonotype sits a single base away. This sample was included in a study of T cells of healthy individuals (dated by TCRdb to the late 2010s). The cysteine opens and the phenylalanine closes a CDR3 of 15 amino acids. Only CDR3 DNA is held: 45 bases, read in frame from base 1. V is shortened by 5 bases, J by 2 bases, and the region joining them spans 15 bases. Taken from the germline V gene (reference sequence), the CDR1 and CDR2 loops are MNHNY and SVGAGI. Library preparation used 5' RACE. Instrument used: Illumina MiSeq. Through fastp at Q25 and MiXCR, TCRdb rebuilt clones from the public reads, retaining in-frame beta chains. Rows with one shared CDR3 protein collapse into an entry with the most common genes and DNA. Across this sample there are over 95,000 distinct CDR3 sequences, with approximately 18% seen only once. Under 7.5% of the sample lies in the top ten.

The receptor was derived from a human donor in good health. Recombination connected TRBV6-6 to TRBJ2-5; the D gene is perhaps TRBD2, on 6 matching bases. The DNA sequence follows: TGTGCCAGCAGTAACCCAGGAAGCGGGCAAGAGACCCAGTACTTC. Its protein product is CASSNPGSGQETQYF.